This section outlines one T cell receptor beta chain sequence together with its context. The antigen remains unidentified. This record comes from a study of cytomegalovirus exposure and HLA in healthy donors. Study-level points and caveats: Many donors carried some public TCRs, although rarity characterized most TCR sequences. The study labeled roughly 160 TCR beta chains cytomegalovirus-associated. Subsequent analysis revealed that first-cohort TCR clusters tended to co-occur in the approximately 120 validation repertoires.

Germline CDR1 reads GTSNPN; CDR2 reads SVGIG (reference sequence). Trimming took 8 bases from V and 6 from J, leaving 14 bases between them. The CDR3 extends over 12 amino acids. The donors were part of the roughly 120-subject validation cohort, which stood apart from the 666-subject first cohort. Data came from immunoSEQ multiplex PCR; TCRdb stores just in-frame clones and leaves some out. Of about 160,000 clones listed, 75% to 90% are singletons. The receptor was derived from a woman aged 18-29 years in good health and CMV-seronegative. The sequenced sample consisted of PBMCs. This chain connects TRBV30 to TRBJ2-1; the D gene is possibly TRBD1 (6 bases). The CDR3 sequence is CAGPTQGNEQFF. The CDR3 nucleotides are TGTGCCGGTCCTACACAGGGCAATGAGCAGTTCTTC.